This T cell receptor (beta chain) is drawn from a study of blood T cell repertoires in COVID-19. Clones were read by immunoSEQ multiplex PCR, and TCRdb kept only the in-frame ones, dropping some. The table shows under 250,000 clones, with 80% to 90% occurring only once. Material: peripheral blood. The sequence was obtained from a man in his forties with active or convalescent COVID-19.

CDR3 DNA sequence: TGTGCCACCAGTGAACCCCCCACGACAGGGAAGGTCAATCAGCCCCAGCATTTT. As protein: CATSEPPTTGKVNQPQHF. The V and J genes are TRBV24-1 and TRBJ1-5; the match to TRBD1 covers 7 bases. The junction had 14 bases not matched to a gene; V was cut back by 4 bases and J by 3 bases. This CDR3 is 18 amino acids long. The germline V gene has CDR1 KGHDR and CDR2 SFDVKD.